The clone carrying this T cell receptor beta chain was counted a single time. This record comes from a study of blood T cell repertoires in COVID-19. Study-wide background: Collection of acute and convalescent COVID-19 samples took place in the United States, Italy and Spain. In each case, the material was cDNA or gDNA derived from T cells, B-cell-depleted T cells, or PBMCs.

Source study methods: Reference gene primers were amplified, and this amplification served to estimate nucleated cell counts. Sequencing used immunoSEQ multiplex PCR; TCRdb keeps in-frame clones, though not all of them. D and trimming were read from the DNA, whereas the V and J calls and clone size are those reported in that table. The sample lists about 180,000 clones, 60% to 80% occurring once. The germline gives CDR1 LNHDA, CDR2 SQIVND (reference sequence). V gave up 6 bases and J gave up 4 bases, with 9 bases separating them. The length of the CDR3 is 12 residues. This sequence joins TRBV19 and TRBJ2-5; D uncertain. The clonotype comes from a woman in her seventies with acute or convalescent COVID-19. Sequencing input: peripheral blood. For the CDR3, the DNA is TGTGCCAGTAGGAATTACGGAGAGACCCAGTACTTC. Amino acid sequence: CASRNYGETQYF.